Described below is a single TCR beta chain sequence and its context. The antigen is unknown. Donors consisted of healthy bone marrow donors. These data originate in a study of cytomegalovirus exposure and HLA in healthy donors. The junction had 3 bases not matched to a gene; V was cut back by 5 bases and J by 0 bases. The germline gives CDR1 GTSNPN, CDR2 SVGIG (reference sequence). CDR3 size: 13 residues. Both 60 Vbeta primers and 13 Jbeta primers went into the PCR. Sequenced by immunoSEQ multiplex PCR; TCRdb stores in-frame clones only, minus some. The profile shows fewer than 200,000 clones, approximately 67% of them singletons. Study observations and caveats: A later analysis showed HLA-associated TCR beta chains outstripping equally common others in clonal expansion.

This clonotype was sampled from a young woman in good health and CMV-seropositive. Sequenced input: PBMCs. V is TRBV30 and J is TRBJ1-1; 7 bases line up with TRBD1. As DNA, the CDR3 is TGTGCCTGGGAGACAGGGATGAACACTGAAGCTTTCTTT. This sequence encodes CAWETGMNTEAFF. The variable domain in full, with the rest retrieved from reference TRBV30 and TRBJ1-1, is SQTIHQWPATLVQPVGSPLSLECTVEGTSNPNLYWYRQAAGRGLQLLFYSVGIGQISSEVPQNLSASRPQDRQFILSSKKLLLSDSGFYLCAWETGMNTEAFFGQGTRLTVV.